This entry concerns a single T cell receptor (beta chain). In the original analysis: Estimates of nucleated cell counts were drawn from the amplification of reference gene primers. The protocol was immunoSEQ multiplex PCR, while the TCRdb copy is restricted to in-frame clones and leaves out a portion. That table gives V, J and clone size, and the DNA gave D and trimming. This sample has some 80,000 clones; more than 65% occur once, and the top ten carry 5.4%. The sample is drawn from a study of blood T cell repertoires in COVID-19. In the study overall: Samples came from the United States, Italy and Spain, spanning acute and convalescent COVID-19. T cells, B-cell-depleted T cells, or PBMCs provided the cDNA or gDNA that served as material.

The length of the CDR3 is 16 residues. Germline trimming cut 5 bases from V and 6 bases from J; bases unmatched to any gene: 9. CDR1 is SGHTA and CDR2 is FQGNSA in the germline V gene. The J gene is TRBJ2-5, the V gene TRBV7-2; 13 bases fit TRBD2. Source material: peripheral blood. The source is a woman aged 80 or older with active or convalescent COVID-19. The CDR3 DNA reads TGTGCCAGCAGCGACACTAGCGGGGGGGGCATGAAGACCCAGTACTTC. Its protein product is CASSDTSGGGMKTQYF.